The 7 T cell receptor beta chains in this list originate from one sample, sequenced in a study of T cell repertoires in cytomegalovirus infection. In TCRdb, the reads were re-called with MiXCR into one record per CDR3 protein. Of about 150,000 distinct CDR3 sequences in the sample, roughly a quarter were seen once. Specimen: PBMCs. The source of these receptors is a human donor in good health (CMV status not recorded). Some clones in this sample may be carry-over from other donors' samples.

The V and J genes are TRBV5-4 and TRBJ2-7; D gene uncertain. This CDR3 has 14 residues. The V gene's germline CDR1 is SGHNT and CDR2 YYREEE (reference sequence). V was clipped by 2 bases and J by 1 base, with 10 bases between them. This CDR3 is CASSFPDVSYEQYF. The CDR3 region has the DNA TGTGCCAGCAGCTTCCCTGACGTATCCTACGAGCAGTACTTC.

CDR3 DNA sequence: TGTGCCTCGAGCGGAAACACCGGGGAGCTGTTTTTT. Translated, it gives CASSGNTGELFF. This chain connects TRBV30 to TRBJ2-2; D perhaps matches TRBD2 (5 bases). V was cut by 7 bases and J by 2 bases, with 8 bases left in between. Per the germline V gene, CDR1 is GTSNPN and CDR2 is SVGIG (reference sequence). This CDR3 contains 12 residues.

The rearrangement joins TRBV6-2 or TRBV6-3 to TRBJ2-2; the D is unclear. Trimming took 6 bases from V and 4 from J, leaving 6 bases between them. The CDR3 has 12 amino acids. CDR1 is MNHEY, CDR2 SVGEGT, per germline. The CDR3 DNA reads TGTGCCAGCAGAGCTCTCACCGGGGAGCTGTTTTTT. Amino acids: CASRALTGELFF.

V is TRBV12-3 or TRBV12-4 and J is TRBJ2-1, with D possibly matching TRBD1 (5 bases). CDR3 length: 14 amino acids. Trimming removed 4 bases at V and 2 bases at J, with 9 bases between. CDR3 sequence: CASSSARAYNEQFF. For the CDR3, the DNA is TGTGCCAGCAGTTCCGCCAGGGCCTACAATGAGCAGTTCTTC.

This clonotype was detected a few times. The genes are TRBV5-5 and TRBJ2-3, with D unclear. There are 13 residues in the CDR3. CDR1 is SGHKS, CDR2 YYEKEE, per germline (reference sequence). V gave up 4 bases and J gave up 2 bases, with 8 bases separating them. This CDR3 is CASSGVYTDTQYF. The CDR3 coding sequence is TGTGCCAGCAGCGGGGTTTACACAGATACGCAGTATTTT.

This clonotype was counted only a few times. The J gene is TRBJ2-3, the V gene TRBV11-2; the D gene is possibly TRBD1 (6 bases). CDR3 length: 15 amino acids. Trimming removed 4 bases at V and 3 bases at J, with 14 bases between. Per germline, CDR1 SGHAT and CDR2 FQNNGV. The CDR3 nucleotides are TGTGCCAGCAGCTCCCACAGGGTTGTTACAGATACGCAGTATTTT. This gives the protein CASSSHRVVTDTQYF.

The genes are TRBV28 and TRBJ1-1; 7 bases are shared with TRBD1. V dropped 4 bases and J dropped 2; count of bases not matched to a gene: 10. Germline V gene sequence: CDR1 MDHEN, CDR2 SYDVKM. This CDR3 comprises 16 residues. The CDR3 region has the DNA TGTGCCAGCAGTTCCCACCGACAGGGCGCTAACACTGAAGCTTTCTTT. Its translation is CASSSHRQGANTEAFF.